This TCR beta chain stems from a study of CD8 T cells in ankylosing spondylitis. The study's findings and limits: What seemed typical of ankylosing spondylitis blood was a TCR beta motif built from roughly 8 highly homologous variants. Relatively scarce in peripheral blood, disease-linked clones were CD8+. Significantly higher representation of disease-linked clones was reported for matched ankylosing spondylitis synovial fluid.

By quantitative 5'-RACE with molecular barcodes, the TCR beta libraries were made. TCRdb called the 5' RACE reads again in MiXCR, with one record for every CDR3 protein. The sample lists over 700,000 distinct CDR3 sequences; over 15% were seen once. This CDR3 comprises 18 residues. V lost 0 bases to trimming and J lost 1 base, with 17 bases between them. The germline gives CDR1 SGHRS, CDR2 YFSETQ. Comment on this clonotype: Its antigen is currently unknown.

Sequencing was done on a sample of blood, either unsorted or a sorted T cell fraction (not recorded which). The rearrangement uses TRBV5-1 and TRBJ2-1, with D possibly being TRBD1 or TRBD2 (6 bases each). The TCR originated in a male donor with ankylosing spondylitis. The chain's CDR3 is CASSLVLDRGGSYNEQFF. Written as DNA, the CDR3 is TGCGCCAGCAGCTTGGTTCTAGACCGAGGGGGGTCCTACAATGAGCAGTTCTTC.